This T cell receptor beta chain was sequenced during a study of STAT5B mutations in CD4+ large granular lymphocyte leukemia. Study observations and caveats: Top patient clones used TRBV06 genes more often: 8/27 versus 2/35 in controls. No patients shared main leukemic clonotypes, though around 24% appeared at low frequency elsewhere. Patient CD4-sorted repertoires stayed more clonal than healthy ones after leukemic-clone removal.

TCRdb keeps only in-frame clones here, not all; method: immunoSEQ multiplex PCR. The sample has some 34,000 clones; approximately 80% are singletons. Germline V gene data show CDR1 as GTSNPN and CDR2 as SVGIG (reference sequence). V was clipped by 0 bases and J by 0 bases, with 3 bases between them. CDR3 length: 13 amino acids. Control samples were healthy donors' buffy coats. A word on this clone: Its target is unknown.

The chain combines TRBV30 with TRBJ1-3, with D unclear. The sequence was obtained from a human donor in good health. The specimen sequenced was CD4+ T cells from blood buffy coats. CDR3: CAWSVYSGNTIYF. For the CDR3, the DNA is TGTGCCTGGAGTGTATACTCTGGAAACACCATATATTTT.